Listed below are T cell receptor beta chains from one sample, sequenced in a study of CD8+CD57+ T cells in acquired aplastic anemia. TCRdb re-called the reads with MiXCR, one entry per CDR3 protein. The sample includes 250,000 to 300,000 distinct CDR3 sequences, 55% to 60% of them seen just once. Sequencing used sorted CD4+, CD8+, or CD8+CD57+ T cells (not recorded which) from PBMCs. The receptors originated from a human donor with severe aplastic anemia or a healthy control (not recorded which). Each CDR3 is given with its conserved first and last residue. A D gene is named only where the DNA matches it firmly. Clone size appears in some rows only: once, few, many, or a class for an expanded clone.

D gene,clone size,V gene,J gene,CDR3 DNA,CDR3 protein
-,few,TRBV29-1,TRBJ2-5,TGCAGCGTTGAAAGGAGCTACCAAGAGACCCAGTACTTC,CSVERSYQETQYF
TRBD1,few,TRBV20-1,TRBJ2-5,TGCAGTGCTACGGACAGGGGAGAGACCCAGTACTTC,CSATDRGETQYF
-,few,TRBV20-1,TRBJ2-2,TGCAGTGCTAGAGATGTGGGCATGAGGGAGCTGTTTTTT,CSARDVGMRELFF
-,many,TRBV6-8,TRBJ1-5,TGTGCCAGCAGTTACTACGGGGGCGTAAGTCAGCCCCAGCATTTT,CASSYYGGVSQPQHF
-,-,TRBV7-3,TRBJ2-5,TGTGCCAGCAGCCCCAGCCGGGACGGAGAGACCCAGTACTTC,CASSPSRDGETQYF
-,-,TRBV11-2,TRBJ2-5,TGTGCCAGCAGCCCCTTAGGCGGCTTTCTCCTCGGGGGAGAGACCCAGTACTTC,CASSPLGGFLLGGETQYF
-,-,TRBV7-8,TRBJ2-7,TGTGCCAGCAGCTTAGGGGAGAGGGCAGGTTGGCAGTACTTC,CASSLGERAGWQYF
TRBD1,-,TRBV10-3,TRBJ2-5,TGTGCCATCAGTGATCCAGGACAGGGGGCAAAAGAGACCCAGTACTTC,CAISDPGQGAKETQYF
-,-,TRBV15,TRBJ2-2,TGTGCCACCAGCAGAGATGAGCAGGGGTGGGCCGGGGAGCTGTTTTTT,CATSRDEQGWAGELFF
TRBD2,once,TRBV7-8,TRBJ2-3,TGTGCCAGCAGCTTTCTGTTAGGGAGGGTCACAGATACGCAGTATTTT,CASSFLLGRVTDTQYF
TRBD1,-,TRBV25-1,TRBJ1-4,TGTGCCAGCGGAGAGAAACAGGGGTGGACTAATGAAAAACTGTTTTTT,CASGEKQGWTNEKLFF
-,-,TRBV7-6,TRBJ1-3,TGTGCCAGCAGCCTCCTGGGACACGACTCTGGAAACACCATATATTTT,CASSLLGHDSGNTIYF
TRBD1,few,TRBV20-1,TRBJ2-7,TGCAGTGCTAGGGTTATGGACAGGGACTACGAGCAGTACTTC,CSARVMDRDYEQYF